This TCR beta chain comes out of a study of cytomegalovirus exposure and HLA in healthy donors. Findings of the study overall: Upon later analysis, TCR association rates were observed to vary by HLA locus, being highest for DRB1 and lowest for HLA-C.

CDR3 length: 14 residues. Looked up from germline, CDR1 is SNHLY and CDR2 is FYNNEI. Trimming shortened V by 7 bases and J by 7 bases, and 16 bases separated the two germline ends. The PCR contained 60 Vbeta and 13 Jbeta primers. Assay: immunoSEQ multiplex PCR; the TCRdb copy retains only in-frame clones and omits some. The repertoire holds 150,000 to 200,000 clones, about 72% seen once, with approximately 1.3% in the top ten. As for this clone: Its antigen is not known.

The sample comprised PBMCs. The V gene is TRBV2, the J gene TRBJ1-4; a weak D match, TRBD1 (5 bases). This clonotype was obtained from a man aged 55-75 years in good health and CMV-seronegative. The CDR3 spells CASKGPGRVEKLFF. Here the CDR3 DNA reads TGTGCCAGCAAGGGTCCTGGCAGGGTTGAAAAACTGTTTTTT.